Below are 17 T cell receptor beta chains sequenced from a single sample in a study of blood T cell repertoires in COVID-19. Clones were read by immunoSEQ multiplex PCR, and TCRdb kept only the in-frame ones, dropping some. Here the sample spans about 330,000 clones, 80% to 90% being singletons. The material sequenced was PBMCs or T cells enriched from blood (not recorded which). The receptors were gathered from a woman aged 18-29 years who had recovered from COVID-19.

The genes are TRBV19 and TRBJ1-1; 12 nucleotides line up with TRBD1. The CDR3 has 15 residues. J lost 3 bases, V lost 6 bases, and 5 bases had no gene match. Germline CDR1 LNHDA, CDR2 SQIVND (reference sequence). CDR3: CASRGQGAQDTEAFF. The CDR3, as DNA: TGTGCCAGTAGGGGACAGGGGGCTCAGGACACTGAAGCTTTCTTT.

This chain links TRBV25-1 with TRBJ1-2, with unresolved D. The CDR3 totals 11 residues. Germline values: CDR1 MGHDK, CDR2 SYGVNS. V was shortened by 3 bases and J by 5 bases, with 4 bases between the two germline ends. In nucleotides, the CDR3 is TGTGCCAGCAGTGATCTATATGGCTACACCTTC. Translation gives CASSDLYGYTF.

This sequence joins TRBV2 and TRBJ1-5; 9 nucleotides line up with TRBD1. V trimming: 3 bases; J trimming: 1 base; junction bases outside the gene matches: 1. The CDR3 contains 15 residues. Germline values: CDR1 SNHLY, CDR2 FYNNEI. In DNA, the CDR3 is TGTGCCAGCAGTGACGACAGGGGGAGCAATCAGCCCCAGCATTTT. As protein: CASSDDRGSNQPQHF.

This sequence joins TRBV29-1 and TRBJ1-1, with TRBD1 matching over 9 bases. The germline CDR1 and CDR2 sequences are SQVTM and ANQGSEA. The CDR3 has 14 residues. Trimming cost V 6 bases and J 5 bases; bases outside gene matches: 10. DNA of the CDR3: TGCAGCGTCGACGGGACAGGGAGACGAACTGAAGCTTTCTTT. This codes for CSVDGTGRRTEAFF.

The CDR3 sequence: CASSLPPLAGGGTGELFF. The CDR3 bases are TGCGCCAGCAGCCTACCCCCACTAGCGGGAGGCGGCACCGGGGAGCTGTTTTTT. The chain couples TRBV5-1 to TRBJ2-2; the match to TRBD2 covers 12 bases. CDR1 SGHRS and CDR2 YFSETQ come from the germline V gene. The CDR3 runs 18 residues. With V trimmed by 4 bases and J by 4 bases, 11 bases remained unmatched.

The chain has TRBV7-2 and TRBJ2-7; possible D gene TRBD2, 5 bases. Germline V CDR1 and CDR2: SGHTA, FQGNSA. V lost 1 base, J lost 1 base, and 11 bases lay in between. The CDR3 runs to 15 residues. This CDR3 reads CASSLGTERSYEQYF. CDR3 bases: TGTGCCAGCAGCTTAGGTACGGAGCGGTCCTACGAGCAGTACTTC. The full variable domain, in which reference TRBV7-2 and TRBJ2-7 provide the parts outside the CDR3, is GAGVSQSPSNKVTEKGKDVELRCDPISGHTALYWYRQSLGQGLEFLIYFQGNSAPDKSGLPSDRFSAERTGGSVSTLTIQRTQQEDSAVYLCASSLGTERSYEQYFGPGTRLTVT.

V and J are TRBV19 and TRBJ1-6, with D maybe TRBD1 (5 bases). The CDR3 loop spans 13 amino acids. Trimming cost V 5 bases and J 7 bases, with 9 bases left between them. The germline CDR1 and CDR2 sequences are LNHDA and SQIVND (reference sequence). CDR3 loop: CASSWGPNSPLHF. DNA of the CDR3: TGTGCCAGTAGTTGGGGCCCGAATTCACCCCTCCACTTT.

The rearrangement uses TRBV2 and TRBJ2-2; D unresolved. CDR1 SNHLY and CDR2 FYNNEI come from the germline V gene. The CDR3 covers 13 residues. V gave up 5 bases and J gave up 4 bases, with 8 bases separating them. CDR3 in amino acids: CASSRPGTGELFF. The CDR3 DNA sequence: TGTGCCAGCAGTCGCCCGGGCACCGGGGAGCTGTTTTTT.

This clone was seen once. Here the CDR3 reads CASSIRDDYWWGTGELFF. DNA for the CDR3: TGTGCCAGCAGCATCCGAGACGACTATTGGTGGGGCACCGGGGAGCTGTTTTTT. This chain uses TRBV7-2 with TRBJ2-2; a weak D match, TRBD2 (5 bases). The V gene's germline CDR1 is SGHTA and CDR2 FQGNSA. The CDR3 length is 18 residues. V lost 5 bases and J 4 bases, leaving 23 bases between the germline ends.

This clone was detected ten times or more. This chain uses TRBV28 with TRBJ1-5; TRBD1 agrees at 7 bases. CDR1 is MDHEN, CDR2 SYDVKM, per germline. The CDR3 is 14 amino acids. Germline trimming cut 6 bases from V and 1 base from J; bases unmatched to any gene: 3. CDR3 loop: CASRGQLSNQPQHF. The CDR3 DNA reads TGTGCCAGCAGGGGACAGTTGAGCAATCAGCCCCAGCATTTT.

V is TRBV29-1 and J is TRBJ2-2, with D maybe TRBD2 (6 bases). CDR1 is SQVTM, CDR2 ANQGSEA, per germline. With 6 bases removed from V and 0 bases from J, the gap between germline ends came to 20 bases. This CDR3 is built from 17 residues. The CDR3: CSVVWSGTSTNTGELFF. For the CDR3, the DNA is TGCAGCGTGGTTTGGTCCGGGACTTCTACGAACACCGGGGAGCTGTTTTTT.

The CDR3 DNA reads TGTGCCACCCCCCCAGCAGGGGTGAATTCACCCCTCCACTTT. It yields the protein CATPPAGVNSPLHF. This chain joins TRBV30 and TRBJ1-6; possibly TRBD1 for D (6 bases). The CDR3 consists of 14 residues. V lost 8 bases and J 7 bases, leaving 18 bases between the germline ends. CDR1 and CDR2 (germline): GTSNPN, SVGIG (reference sequence).

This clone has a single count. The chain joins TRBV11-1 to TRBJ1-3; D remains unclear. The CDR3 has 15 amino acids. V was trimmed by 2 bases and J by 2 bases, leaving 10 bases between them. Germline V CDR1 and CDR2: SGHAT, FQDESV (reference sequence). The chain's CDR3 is CASSLRGLPGNTIYF. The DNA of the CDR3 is TGTGCCAGCAGCTTACGGGGTTTACCTGGAAACACCATATATTTT. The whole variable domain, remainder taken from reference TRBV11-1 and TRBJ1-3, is EAEVAQSPRYKITEKSQAVAFWCDPISGHATLYWYRQILGQGPELLVQFQDESVVDDSQLPKDRFSAERLKGVDSTLKIQPAELGDSAMYLCASSLRGLPGNTIYFGEGSWLTVV.

The CDR3 DNA follows: TGTGCCATCAGTGCTAACAGGGGGCGAAGCACAGATACGCAGTATTTT. Translation gives CAISANRGRSTDTQYF. This chain uses TRBV10-3 with TRBJ2-3; the match to TRBD1 covers 9 bases. V gave up 4 bases and J gave up 0 bases; unmatched junction bases: 5. Looked up from germline, CDR1 is ENHRY and CDR2 is SYGVKD. CDR3 length: 16 residues.

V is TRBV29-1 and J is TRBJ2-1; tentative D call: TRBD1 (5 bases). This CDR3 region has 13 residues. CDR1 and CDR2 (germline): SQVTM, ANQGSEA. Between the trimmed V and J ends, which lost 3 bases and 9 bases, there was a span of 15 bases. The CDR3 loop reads CSVDTGYGGEQFF. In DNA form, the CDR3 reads TGCAGCGTTGACACAGGCTACGGCGGTGAGCAGTTCTTC.

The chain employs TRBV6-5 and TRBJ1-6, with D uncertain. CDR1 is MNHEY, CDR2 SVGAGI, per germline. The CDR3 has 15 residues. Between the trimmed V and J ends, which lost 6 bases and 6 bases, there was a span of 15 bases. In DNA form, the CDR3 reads TGTGCCAGCAGGCCCGGTGGCACGGGTAATTCACCCCTCCACTTT. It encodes CASRPGGTGNSPLHF.

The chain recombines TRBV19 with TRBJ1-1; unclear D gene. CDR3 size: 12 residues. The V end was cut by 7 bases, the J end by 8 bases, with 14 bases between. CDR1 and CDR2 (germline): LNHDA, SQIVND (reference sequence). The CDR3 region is CASTPRRSEAFF. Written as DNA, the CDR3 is TGTGCCAGTACCCCTCGTCGTTCGGAAGCTTTCTTT.